These 22 T cell receptor beta chains were sequenced from one sample in a study of patients and donors after allogeneic stem cell transplantation. TCRdb independently ran MiXCR on the RT-PCR reads; one entry per CDR3 protein. The repertoire holds 150,000 to 200,000 distinct CDR3 sequences, approximately 30% seen once, with 2.5% to 3.5% in the top ten. The sequenced sample was blood, either unsorted or a sorted T cell fraction (not recorded which). Receptor source: a human donor who was either an allogeneic HSCT recipient or a stem cell or donor lymphocyte infusion donor (not recorded which). It is not recorded whose cells these are; they may come from a transplant donor.

The table lists this clonotype with many counts. The V and J genes are TRBV20-1 and TRBJ2-1; 7 nucleotides match TRBD2. The germline V gene has CDR1 DFQATT and CDR2 SNEGSKA (reference sequence). V trimming: 1 base; J trimming: 6 bases; junction bases outside the gene matches: 6. The length of the CDR3 is 14 residues. Here the CDR3 reads CSARVAGVLNEQFF. CDR3 DNA: TGCAGTGCTAGAGTCGCGGGAGTCCTCAATGAGCAGTTCTTC.

The chain carries TRBV3-1 and TRBJ2-3; TRBD2 matches 13 bases. Germline V lookup: CDR1 LGHDT, CDR2 YNNKEL (reference sequence). CDR3 length equals 17 residues. J was trimmed by 0 bases and V by 4 bases; bases with no gene match: 4. CDR3 nucleotides: TGTGCCAGCAGCCGACTAGCGGGAGGTTCTAGCACAGATACGCAGTATTTT. Translated: CASSRLAGGSSTDTQYF.

The chain employs TRBV5-1 and TRBJ2-7, with 8 bases matching TRBD2. Germline V gene lookup returns CDR1 SGHRS and CDR2 YFSETQ. J was trimmed by 3 bases and V by 4 bases; bases with no gene match: 12. This CDR3 contains 16 residues. CDR3 nucleotides: TGCGCCAGCAGCAAGACTAGCGCCGGTCTTGGCTACGAGCAGTACTTC. Protein sequence: CASSKTSAGLGYEQYF.

The chain employs TRBV4-3 and TRBJ1-3; D is uncertain. Per the germline V gene, CDR1 is LGHNA and CDR2 is YSLEER. The CDR3 length is 15 residues. Trimming took off 0 bases at V and 0 bases at J, with 6 bases between the two ends. CDR3 in DNA: TGCGCCAGCAGCCAAGAAGGTTTCTCTGGAAACACCATATATTTT. Protein sequence: CASSQEGFSGNTIYF.

This clonotype was recorded a few times. The V gene is TRBV5-1, the J gene TRBJ1-1; 8 nucleotides match TRBD1. In germline, CDR1 is SGHRS, CDR2 YFSETQ. The trim removed 4 bases at V and 11 bases at J, leaving 7 bases unmatched. The CDR3 contains 12 residues. The CDR3 nucleotides read TGCGCCAGCAGCGAGCTGGACAGGGATGCTTTCTTT. Residues: CASSELDRDAFF.

This clonotype came up a few times. The chain couples TRBV25-1 to TRBJ2-2; a weak D match, TRBD2 (6 bases). This CDR3 comprises 15 residues. V was shortened by 7 bases and J by 4 bases, with 16 bases between the two germline ends. Germline V gene sequence: CDR1 MGHDK, CDR2 SYGVNS. The CDR3 region has the DNA TGTGCCAGCATCAACGGGCGGGAAGCCACCGGGGAGCTGTTTTTT. Its protein is CASINGREATGELFF. Based on the CDR3 plus reference TRBV25-1 and TRBJ2-2, the full variable domain is EADIYQTPRYLVIGTGKKITLECSQTMGHDKMYWYQQDPGMELHLIHYSYGVNSTEKGDLSSESTVSRIRTEHFPLTLESARPSHTSQYLCASINGREATGELFFGEGSRLTVL.

J is TRBJ1-6 and V is TRBV4-3; D unresolved. Germline loops: CDR1 LGHNA, CDR2 YSLEER. The CDR3 extends over 15 amino acids. Trimming left V 0 bases short and J 5 bases short, with 8 bases between. For the CDR3, the DNA is TGCGCCAGCAGCCAAGATCCTAGGGATAATTCACCCCTCCACTTT. It specifies CASSQDPRDNSPLHF.

This clonotype was seen a few times. The chain is built from TRBV6-2 or TRBV6-3 and TRBJ1-6, with D hard to call. The CDR3 has 15 amino acids. V lost 2 bases to trimming and J lost 9 bases, with 14 bases between them. CDR1 and CDR2 (germline): MNHEY, SVGEGT. This CDR3 is CASSYNPTGASPLHF. In DNA, the CDR3 is TGTGCCAGCAGTTACAATCCGACCGGTGCTTCACCCCTCCACTTT.

The gene calls are TRBV20-1 and TRBJ2-1, with D perhaps given as TRBD1 or TRBD2 (6 bases each). Trimming left V 1 base short and J 4 bases short, with 20 bases between. The length of the CDR3 is 17 residues. Germline V CDR1 and CDR2: DFQATT, SNEGSKA (reference sequence). In DNA form, the CDR3 reads TGCAGTGCTAGAGTTAGGGGGGCGGGAATGGCATACAATGAGCAGTTCTTC. Residues: CSARVRGAGMAYNEQFF.

This clonotype was detected ten times or more. The V and J genes are TRBV29-1 and TRBJ1-2, with 8 bases matching TRBD1. In germline, CDR1 is SQVTM, CDR2 ANQGSEA. The CDR3 has 13 residues. V shed 5 bases, J shed 4 bases, and the junction held 6 bases outside the gene matches. Written as DNA, the CDR3 is TGCAGCGTTCCCACCGGGACAGGCTATGGCTACACCTTC. Protein sequence: CSVPTGTGYGYTF.

The chain joins TRBV12-3 or TRBV12-4 to TRBJ1-5; D is unclear. The CDR3 is 14 amino acids. V was cut by 2 bases and J by 3 bases, with 8 bases left in between. CDR3 coding DNA: TGTGCCAGCAGTTTACAGACGGTCAATCAGCCCCAGCATTTT. Protein sequence: CASSLQTVNQPQHF.

Only a few counts were recorded for this clonotype. V is TRBV4-1 and J is TRBJ1-5; possible D gene TRBD1, 5 bases. V gave up 5 bases and J gave up 2 bases, with 16 bases separating them. Germline V lookup: CDR1 MGHRA, CDR2 YSYEKL. The CDR3 covers 16 residues. CDR3 sequence reads: CASSNVYLGGNQPQHF. CDR3 DNA: TGCGCCAGCAGCAATGTTTATCTAGGGGGCAATCAGCCCCAGCATTTT.

Comments on this clonotype: An end of the junction does not agree with germline; a read error may underlie this. The chain joins TRBV7-2 to TRBJ1-1; D is unresolved. The CDR3 loop spans 10 amino acids. The germline V gene has CDR1 SGHTA and CDR2 FQGNSA. The CDR3 sequence is CPHRDTEAFF. The CDR3 DNA reads TGCCCCCACCGGGACACTGAAGCTTTCTTT.

The J gene is TRBJ2-7, the V gene TRBV5-1; D may match TRBD1 or TRBD2 (5 bases each). This CDR3 region has 15 residues. Trimming pared 0 bases from V and 0 bases from J, leaving 10 bases between. Germline V CDR1 and CDR2: SGHRS, YFSETQ. The CDR3 loop reads CASSLGGTASYEQYF. The CDR3 DNA reads as TGCGCCAGCAGCTTGGGAGGGACGGCCTCCTACGAGCAGTACTTC.

This clonotype turned up a few times. This chain joins TRBV7-9 and TRBJ2-3; 8 bases line up with TRBD2. The ends lost 5 bases at V and 6 bases at J; junction bases unmatched: 13. There are 16 residues in the CDR3. Germline-derived CDR1 and CDR2 are SEHNR and FQNEAQ (reference sequence). The CDR3 loop is CASSPSSGRSRDTQYF. The CDR3 DNA sequence: TGTGCCAGCAGCCCCTCGAGCGGGAGATCCAGGGATACGCAGTATTTT.

There are a few counts of this clonotype. The chain links TRBV12-3 or TRBV12-4 to TRBJ1-5; D not certain. V lost 3 bases, J lost 2 bases, and 5 bases lay in between. This CDR3 comprises 13 residues. The CDR3 region has the DNA TGTGCCAGCAGTTTTAACGGCAATCAGCCCCAGCATTTT. Translated, it gives CASSFNGNQPQHF.

This chain connects TRBV4-3 to TRBJ2-7, with D possibly being TRBD2 (5 bases). The CDR3 is 16 residues long. V was pared by 1 base and J by 3 bases, with 16 bases between. Per germline, CDR1 LGHNA and CDR2 YSLEER. The CDR3 region is CASSQVWAGKGYEQYF. CDR3 DNA sequence: TGCGCCAGCAGCCAAGTCTGGGCCGGGAAAGGCTACGAGCAGTACTTC.

This chain uses TRBV6-5 with TRBJ2-7, with D tentatively TRBD2 (6 bases). The CDR3 is 14 amino acids. The V end lost 0 bases, the J end lost 6 bases, and 12 bases lay between the germline ends. Germline assignment: CDR1 MNHEY and CDR2 SVGAGI. The CDR3 DNA reads as TGTGCCAGCAGTTACTCGAGGGAGGCGGGCGAGCAGTACTTC. Translated: CASSYSREAGEQYF.

This clonotype was found a few times. This chain links TRBV5-1 with TRBJ1-4; the D is unclear. Trimming took 2 bases from V and 8 from J, leaving 13 bases between them. The CDR3 length is 14 residues. Looked up from germline, CDR1 is SGHRS and CDR2 is YFSETQ. The CDR3 here is CASSFGSGREKLFF. CDR3 coding DNA: TGCGCCAGCAGCTTCGGATCGGGTCGCGAAAAACTGTTTTTT.

The chain has TRBV18 and TRBJ2-1; D unresolved. V lost 4 bases, J lost 0 bases, and 10 bases lay in between. The CDR3 consists of 15 residues. The germline V gene encodes CDR1 KGHSH and CDR2 LQKENI. The CDR3 DNA follows: TGTGCCAGCTCACGATCTGAAAGCTCCTACAATGAGCAGTTCTTC. Its translation: CASSRSESSYNEQFF.

V is TRBV20-1 and J is TRBJ2-3; 14 positions agree with TRBD2. After removal of 6 bases from V and 5 bases from J, the junction contained 7 bases not matched to a gene. There are 15 residues in the CDR3. The germline gives CDR1 DFQATT, CDR2 SNEGSKA (reference sequence). CDR3 nucleotides: TGCAGTGCCCGCCGGGGACTAGCGGGAGTAGATACGCAGTATTTT. Its protein is CSARRGLAGVDTQYF.

This clonotype was picked up a small number of times. This chain joins TRBV27 and TRBJ2-1; 9 bases fit TRBD2. Germline-derived CDR1 and CDR2 are MNHEY and SMNVEV (reference sequence). The CDR3 has 19 residues. With 6 bases clipped from V and 1 base from J, the junction kept 16 bases outside the gene matches. The DNA for the CDR3 is TGTGCCAGCAGACCTCTCTTTGTAGTAGCGGGAGAATCCTACAATGAGCAGTTCTTC. It translates to CASRPLFVVAGESYNEQFF.